This TCR beta chain was sequenced in a study of sequential checkpoint blockade in melanoma. Study details: Maintenance nivolumab came after either treatment sequence.

Comments on this clone: Its antigen is not identified.

The V and J ends lost 3 bases and 5 bases respectively, with 17 bases between them. Germline-derived CDR1 and CDR2 are LNHNV and YYDKDF (reference sequence). The CDR3 extends over 16 amino acids. Using immunoSEQ multiplex PCR, the repertoire was profiled, and TCRdb retains in-frame clones only, with some absent. The sample shows about 7,100 clones, about 28% of them seen only once. Study-level results: Clinical benefit was about 30 times likelier when tumor T-cell fraction and clonality increased.

The treatment here: randomized to nivolumab then ipilimumab (arm A) or the reverse (arm B). None of the patients previously received DNA-damaging chemotherapy. The sequence was obtained from a human donor with melanoma. The rearrangement uses TRBV15 and TRBJ2-1; D assignment may be TRBD1 or TRBD2 (5 bases each). The sample consisted of tumor tissue (inferred from file names), taken from a patient given nivolumab and ipilimumab in sequence. For the CDR3, the DNA is TGTGCCACCAGCAGCTTCGGGGACCCCAGAAACAATGAGCAGTTCTTC. The encoded protein is CATSSFGDPRNNEQFF.